This TCR beta chain originates from a study of cytomegalovirus exposure and HLA in healthy donors. Study-level information: A subsequent analysis stated that the 120 or so validation repertoires were run on the same platform as the roughly 670 first-cohort repertoires.

About this clone itself: Its antigen is not identified.

Repertoires were generated with immunoSEQ multiplex PCR, while TCRdb's copy carries only in-frame clones and drops some. The data hold 120,000 or so clones, with approximately 90% observed a single time. V lost 3 bases to trimming and J lost 5 bases, with 20 bases between them. Germline CDR1 reads GTSNPN; CDR2 reads SVGIG (reference sequence). CDR3 size: 16 residues. General study findings and limits: Despite most TCR sequences being rare, some public TCRs occurred in many donors.

The J gene is TRBJ1-5, the V gene TRBV30; D remains unclear. Specimen: PBMCs. The sequence came from a woman aged 18 to 35 in good health and CMV-seronegative. CDR3 DNA: TGTGCCTGGAGCCCGCGAGGTCGGGGTTCAGATCAGCCCCAGCATTTT. As protein: CAWSPRGRGSDQPQHF.